The 18 T cell receptor beta chains given below trace back to one sample, sequenced in a study of blood T cell repertoires in COVID-19. Repertoires were generated with immunoSEQ multiplex PCR, while TCRdb's copy carries only in-frame clones and drops some. The sample includes some 70,000 clones, roughly 76% of them seen just once. Sequenced material: peripheral blood. These receptors were collected from a woman in her seventies with acute or convalescent COVID-19.

The J gene is TRBJ2-3, the V gene TRBV29-1; tentatively, D is TRBD2 (6 bases). Trimming took off 1 base at V and 2 bases at J, with 10 bases between the two ends. The CDR3 length is 14 residues. Germline CDR1 SQVTM, CDR2 ANQGSEA. Here the CDR3 DNA reads TGCAGCGTTGAAGGTGGGAGGATCACAGATACGCAGTATTTT. Its translation is CSVEGGRITDTQYF.

The sample holds a few counts of this clone. The chain is built from TRBV3-1 (or the pseudogene TRBV3-2) and TRBJ1-2; D is unclear. V lost 1 base and J lost 7, with 10 bases in between. There are 13 residues in the CDR3. Germline CDR1 is LGHDT and CDR2 is YNNKEL (reference sequence). The CDR3, as DNA: TGTGCCAGCAGCCAAGGATGGAGGGCTGGCTACACCTTC. Residues: CASSQGWRAGYTF.

This clone was detected only a few times. The chain couples TRBV2 to TRBJ1-6, with 7 bases lining up with TRBD1. V shed 11 bases, J shed 7 bases, and the junction held 14 bases outside the gene matches. The CDR3 runs 15 residues. CDR1 is SNHLY and CDR2 is FYNNEI in the germline V gene. The CDR3 loop is CAGQQGPRGNSPLHF. The CDR3 coding sequence is TGTGCCGGCCAACAGGGGCCGAGAGGGAATTCACCCCTCCACTTT.

The chain carries TRBV28 and TRBJ1-3, with 7 bases fitting TRBD1. The CDR3 has 14 amino acids. V shed 4 bases, J shed 7 bases, and the junction held 7 bases outside the gene matches. Per the germline V gene, CDR1 is MDHEN and CDR2 is SYDVKM. The CDR3 region has the DNA TGTGCCAGCAGTTCTACCGGGACAGCCAACACCATATATTTT. Translating it yields CASSSTGTANTIYF. The entire variable domain, with the rest obtained from reference TRBV28 and TRBJ1-3, is as follows: DVKVTQSSRYLVKRTGEKVFLECVQDMDHENMFWYRQDPGLGLRLIYFSYDVKMKEKGDIPEGYSVSREKKERFSLILESASTNQTSMYLCASSSTGTANTIYFGEGSWLTVV.

The chain employs TRBV3-1 (or the pseudogene TRBV3-2) and TRBJ2-7; D gene ambiguous. In germline, CDR1 is LGHDT, CDR2 YNNKEL (reference sequence). CDR3 length: 11 residues. V lost 4 bases and J 4 bases, leaving 5 bases between the germline ends. In DNA, the CDR3 is TGTGCCAGCAGCCCCGGGTACGAGCAGTACTTC. This encodes CASSPGYEQYF.

The chain joins TRBV5-1 to TRBJ1-1, with 7 bases lining up with TRBD1. CDR3 size: 14 residues. V lost 5 bases and J lost 1; bases outside the gene matches: 5. CDR1 is SGHRS, CDR2 YFSETQ, per germline. The CDR3 sequence: CASRQTGRNTEAFF. The CDR3 coding sequence is TGCGCCAGCAGGCAGACAGGGAGGAACACTGAAGCTTTCTTT.

The V call is TRBV5-8, the J call TRBJ2-1; D is unclear. From germline, CDR1 is SGHTS and CDR2 YDEGEE. V lost 4 bases and J lost 3, with 17 bases in between. The CDR3 totals 16 residues. CDR3 amino acids: CASSLRPGLGYNEQFF. DNA of the CDR3: TGTGCCAGCAGCCTTCGGCCGGGTTTGGGCTACAATGAGCAGTTCTTC.

This chain uses TRBV6-5 with TRBJ1-4; D is possibly TRBD1 (5 bases). The germline gives CDR1 MNHEY, CDR2 SVGAGI. V was cut by 6 bases and J by 7 bases, with 12 bases left in between. The CDR3 has 13 amino acids. In DNA, the CDR3 is TGTGCCAGCAGCGGAGGGGCGGGTGAAAAACTGTTTTTT. It specifies CASSGGAGEKLFF.

The chain uses TRBV19 and TRBJ1-5, with a weak D call TRBD1 (5 bases). The ends were cut back, 2 bases at V and 8 bases at J, with 19 bases in the middle. The germline V gene has CDR1 LNHDA and CDR2 SQIVND (reference sequence). The CDR3 length is 16 residues. The CDR3 protein is CASSITGTVYGKPQHF. The CDR3 DNA sequence: TGTGCCAGTAGTATAACCGGGACTGTCTATGGGAAGCCCCAGCATTTT.

V is TRBV9 and J is TRBJ1-4, with a possible D match to TRBD1 (5 bases). CDR3 length: 13 residues. The germline V and J ends were trimmed by 3 bases and 8 bases, with 11 bases remaining between them. CDR1 and CDR2 from the germline V gene are SGDLS and YYNGEE. In DNA form, the CDR3 reads TGTGCCAGCAGCGAAAACGGGGGAGAAAAACTGTTTTTT. This codes for CASSENGGEKLFF. The full variable domain, in which reference TRBV9 and TRBJ1-4 provide the parts outside the CDR3, is DSGVTQTPKHLITATGQRVTLRCSPRSGDLSVYWYQQSLDQGLQFLIQYYNGEERAKGNILERFSAQQFPDLHSELNLSSLELGDSALYFCASSENGGEKLFFGSGTQLSVL.

The J gene is TRBJ2-7, the V gene TRBV6-6, with TRBD2 as a possible D gene (6 bases). The CDR3 has 15 residues. The germline V gene has CDR1 MNHNY and CDR2 SVGAGI (reference sequence). V was trimmed by 2 bases and J by 3 bases, leaving 14 bases between them. The CDR3 is CASSYPSEGIYEQYF. CDR3 bases: TGTGCCAGCAGTTACCCCTCGGAGGGAATCTACGAGCAGTACTTC.

V usage is TRBV7-9 and J usage is TRBJ1-5; D is possibly TRBD1 (5 bases). V lost 3 bases, J lost 7 bases, and 10 bases lay in between. Germline V CDR1 and CDR2: SEHNR, FQNEAQ (reference sequence). The CDR3 loop spans 13 amino acids. The CDR3 is CASSFWGEQPQHF. CDR3 nucleotides: TGTGCCAGCAGCTTTTGGGGGGAACAGCCCCAGCATTTT.

This chain joins TRBV5-4 and TRBJ2-3; TRBD2 matches 14 bases. The length of the CDR3 is 16 residues. Trimming took 0 bases from V and 5 from J; bases not matched to a gene: 2. From germline, CDR1 is SGHNT and CDR2 YYREEE (reference sequence). CDR3 loop: CASSLAGTSGRDTQYF. The CDR3 DNA sequence: TGTGCCAGCAGCTTGGCCGGGACTAGCGGGAGAGATACGCAGTATTTT.

The gene calls are TRBV9 and TRBJ2-4; D might be TRBD1 (5 bases). V was pared by 3 bases and J by 4 bases, with 14 bases between. Germline lookup yields CDR1 SGDLS and CDR2 YYNGEE. This CDR3 contains 15 residues. CDR3: CASSETQGWKNIQYF. As DNA, the CDR3 is TGTGCCAGCAGCGAAACCCAGGGATGGAAAAACATTCAGTACTTC.

This clone was seen a single time. The gene calls are TRBV27 and TRBJ2-2; D unclear. CDR3 size: 14 residues. Deletions cut 2 bases from V and 4 bases from J, with 8 bases between. CDR1 is MNHEY, CDR2 SMNVEV, per germline (reference sequence). The chain's CDR3 is CASSLVSRTGELFF. The CDR3 nucleotides read TGTGCCAGCAGTTTAGTATCCCGCACCGGGGAGCTGTTTTTT.

This chain uses TRBV4-1 with TRBJ2-5; maybe TRBD1 (5 bases). V was clipped by 0 bases and J by 4 bases, with 12 bases between them. This CDR3 spans 15 amino acids. Germline CDR1 is MGHRA and CDR2 is YSYEKL. CDR3 residues: CASSQESGIGETQYF. The CDR3 bases are TGCGCCAGCAGCCAAGAATCAGGGATCGGAGAGACCCAGTACTTC.

This chain links TRBV5-1 with TRBJ2-3; D gene uncertain. CDR1 is SGHRS, CDR2 YFSETQ, per germline. The CDR3 consists of 14 residues. V was clipped by 0 bases and J by 1 base, with 6 bases between them. The CDR3 DNA is TGCGCCAGCAGCTTGGGGGCAGGCACAGATACGCAGTATTTT. Its translation: CASSLGAGTDTQYF.

V usage is TRBV28 and J usage is TRBJ1-1; 7 bases map to TRBD1. This CDR3 comprises 14 residues. Germline assignment: CDR1 MDHEN and CDR2 SYDVKM. Germline trimming cut 5 bases from V and 8 bases from J; bases unmatched to any gene: 11. CDR3 loop: CASSPGRQGEEAFF. The CDR3 DNA is TGTGCCAGCAGTCCAGGTCGACAGGGAGAGGAAGCTTTCTTT.